The rows below give T cell receptor beta chains drawn from one sample of a study of blood T cell dynamics during melanoma immunotherapy. Data came from immunoSEQ multiplex PCR; TCRdb stores just in-frame clones and leaves some out. This sample has roughly 6,700 clones; around 83% occur once, and the top ten carry more than 30%. The source was blood, collected from a patient treated with checkpoint blockade. Receptors originate from a human donor with melanoma. Some clones in this sample may be carry-over from other donors' samples. Each CDR3 is given with its conserved first and last residue. The D gene is left open where the match is weak. Clone size appears in some rows only: once, few, many, or a class for an expanded clone.

j_gene,v_gene,abundance,d_gene,CDR3nt,CDR3aa
TRBJ2-7,TRBV4-1,NA,NA,TGCGCCAGCAGCCAAGATCGGGTTAGCGGCTACGAGCAGTACTTC,CASSQDRVSGYEQYF
TRBJ1-6,TRBV9,NA,NA,TGTGCCAGCAGCGTAGGCCCGGGGCTGGAGGATTCACCCCTCCACTTT,CASSVGPGLEDSPLHF
TRBJ2-7,TRBV11-2,once,TRBD2,TGTGCCAGCAGCCCGGGGGGACTACCGTACGAGCAGTACTTC,CASSPGGLPYEQYF
TRBJ1-2,TRBV6-5,few,TRBD1,TGCGCCAGCAGCGCCGGGACAGGGACATATGGCTACACCTTC,CASSAGTGTYGYTF
TRBJ1-1,TRBV5-1,few,NA,TGCGCCAGCAGCTTAGTACCGGAAAACACTGAAGCTTTCTTT,CASSLVPENTEAFF
TRBJ2-5,TRBV6-6,NA,NA,TGTGCCAGCGAAATACGGGGGAGACAAGAGACCCAGTACTTC,CASEIRGRQETQYF
TRBJ2-1,TRBV11-3,once,NA,TGTGCCAGCAGCTTCGGGGACATCAATGAGCAGTTCTTC,CASSFGDINEQFF
TRBJ2-5,TRBV5-1,NA,NA,TGCGCCAGCAGCTTGAAAGAGACCCAGTACTTC,CASSLKETQYF
TRBJ2-7,TRBV29-1,NA,TRBD1,TGCAGCGTCCGAGAGTTGGGACAGGGTCTCTACGAGCAGTACTTC,CSVRELGQGLYEQYF
TRBJ1-2,TRBV4-3,once,TRBD1,TGCGCCAGCAGCGCCGGGACAGGGACATATGGCTACACCTTC,CASSAGTGTYGYTF
TRBJ2-3,TRBV4-1,once,NA,TGCGCCAGCAGCCGTCCGGGGAGCACAGATACGCAGTATTTT,CASSRPGSTDTQYF
TRBJ2-1,TRBV7-9,few,TRBD2,TGTGCCAGCAGTTCCCGCCCGTCGGCGGGGGGCGGGAGTGAGCAGTTCTTC,CASSSRPSAGGGSEQFF
TRBJ2-6,TRBV28,NA,NA,TGTGCCAGTTATCGTACAGGCCAGGCTGGGGCCAACGTCCTGACTTTC,CASYRTGQAGANVLTF
TRBJ2-1,TRBV2,NA,TRBD2,TGTGCCAGCAGTTACTCGGGACTAGCGGGGGTCTACAATGAGCAGTTCTTC,CASSYSGLAGVYNEQFF
TRBJ2-1,TRBV30,NA,NA,TGTGCCTGGAGTGTACTAGGGATGGATGAGCAGTTCTTC,CAWSVLGMDEQFF
TRBJ1-1,TRBV7-9,NA,NA,TGTGCCAGCAGCTTAGACAGTCGGACTGCTGAAGCTTTCTTT,CASSLDSRTAEAFF
TRBJ2-5,TRBV19,NA,TRBD2,TGTGCCAGTAATGGACTAGCGGGGGGAGAAGAGACCCAGTACTTC,CASNGLAGGEETQYF
TRBJ2-7,TRBV18,NA,TRBD2,TGTGCCAGCTCACCGGGAGGGTTCCCTGAGCAGTACTTC,CASSPGGFPEQYF
TRBJ1-5,TRBV14,NA,TRBD1,TGTGCCAGCAGCCAGGGACAGGGTGGCAATCAGCCCCAGCATTTT,CASSQGQGGNQPQHF
TRBJ2-7,TRBV11-3,NA,TRBD1,TGTGCCAGCAGCTTGGACAGGGGCGAGCAGTACTTC,CASSLDRGEQYF
TRBJ1-1,TRBV6-1,NA,NA,TGTGCCAGCAGTGGGGACTCCCACATGAACACTGAAGCTTTCTTT,CASSGDSHMNTEAFF
TRBJ2-3,TRBV2,NA,TRBD2,TGTGCCAGCAGAGAAACTGGCGGGGGTGTAGATACGCAGTATTTT,CASRETGGGVDTQYF
TRBJ1-1,TRBV29-1,NA,NA,TGCAGCGTTGAGATAACGGCGAACCAGGAAGCTTTCTTT,CSVEITANQEAFF
TRBJ2-5,TRBV6-9,NA,TRBD2,TGTGCCAGCAGTTACCCCGTTGGGGAGGGCCAAGAGACCCAGTACTTC,CASSYPVGEGQETQYF